This T cell receptor (beta chain) was profiled in a study of T cells in Graves' hyperthyroidism and ophthalmopathy. Amplified TCR beta CDR3 regions came from RNA transcripts. The study used the HTBI primer set for a first-round RT-PCR of the TCR CDR3. One entry per CDR3 protein results from TCRdb running MiXCR on the multiplex PCR reads. The sample holds approximately 740,000 distinct CDR3 sequences, 12% to 15% seen once. About this clonotype: Its antigen is unidentified.

Findings and caveats of the study: Ophthalmopathy and stable hyperthyroidism were told apart by a 13 V-J model.

Patients aged 18 to 65 had newly diagnosed hyperthyroidism that had lasted under 2 months. Diagnoses were established using clinical symptoms, serum thyroxine and TRAb, thyroid ultrasound and orbital computed tomography. Isolation of PBMCs was performed on 10 ml fresh peripheral blood. Trimming took 3 bases from V and 6 from J, leaving 17 bases between them. The CDR3 covers 15 residues. Germline lookup yields CDR1 MGHDK and CDR2 SYGVNS. V and J are TRBV25-1 and TRBJ1-1; D call uncertain. Input material: blood. The TCR comes from a woman under 30 with Graves' hyperthyroidism. The CDR3 region is CASSDSRYAGAEAFF. Written as DNA, the CDR3 is TGTGCCAGCAGTGATTCGAGATACGCGGGCGCTGAAGCTTTCTTT.